This record looks at one TCR beta chain sequence and its context. The antigen is undetermined. Produced via immunoSEQ multiplex PCR; TCRdb's table is partial and in-frame only. This sample's table reports more than 110,000 clones. This sample stems from a study of T cell responses to AZD1222 COVID-19 vaccine. Whole-study findings and limits: There were vaccine-associated CD4 TCRs across spike, dominant at 160-218 and 743-854. White British people made up most donors, females outnumbered males, and clonal diversity was possibly underestimated. Only a handful of AZD1222 recipients tested seropositive at baseline. Nearly half of unique spike-specific TCRs reportedly avoided B.1.351 and B.1.1.7 mutated regions.

Germline V lookup: CDR1 SGHNT, CDR2 YYREEE (reference sequence). CDR3 length: 15 amino acids. V gave up 4 bases and J gave up 4 bases; unmatched junction bases: 3. Sequenced: peripheral blood. This chain connects TRBV5-4 to TRBJ2-3, with 13 bases identical to TRBD2. The TCR originated in an adult in good health. The CDR3 sequence: CASSGGTSGADTQYF. Here the CDR3 DNA reads TGTGCCAGCAGCGGGGGGACTAGCGGGGCAGATACGCAGTATTTT. Supplemented by reference TRBV5-4 and TRBJ2-3, the full variable domain reads ETGVTQSPTHLIKTRGQQVTLRCSSQSGHNTVSWYQQALGQGPQFIFQYYREEENGRGNFPPRFSGLQFPNYSSELNVNALELDDSALYLCASSGGTSGADTQYFGPGTRLTVL.